This record covers a single TCR beta chain. Its target is not known. TCRdb used MiXCR to reprocess the 5' RACE reads, holding one entry per CDR3 protein. The sample records 300,000 or so distinct CDR3 sequences, about a sixth being singletons. The data belong to a study of T-cell memory formation after mild COVID-19. Study-wide points: CM and EM subsets held most contracting CD4+ clones; EMRA held CD8+ ones. Contracting clones, day 15 to 85, had balanced CD4/CD8, and later expanders favored CD4+. The SARS-CoV-2 specificity of second-wave clones reaching peak at day 37 remained unverified. Memory from before infection featured some responding clones, which suggests cross-reactive memory joined.

V was clipped by 3 bases and J by 3 bases, with 10 bases between them. In germline, CDR1 is SGHRS, CDR2 YFSETQ. This CDR3 contains 14 residues. What was sequenced was PBMCs or a T cell subset sorted from them (not recorded which). The genes are TRBV5-1 and TRBJ2-1, with D perhaps TRBD1 or TRBD2 (5 bases each). The TCR was taken from a man younger than 35 who had mild COVID-19 (a few samples of this study predate the infection). Cell type and time point are not known. The CDR3 reads CASSSRDGYNEQFF. The CDR3 DNA follows: TGCGCCAGCAGCTCCCGGGACGGCTACAATGAGCAGTTCTTC. The full variable domain, in which reference TRBV5-1 and TRBJ2-1 provide the parts outside the CDR3, is KAGVTQTPRYLIKTRGQQVTLSCSPISGHRSVSWYQQTPGQGLQFLFEYFSETQRNKGNFPGRFSGRQFSNSRSEMNVSTLELGDSALYLCASSSRDGYNEQFFGPGTRLTVL.